The source of this T cell receptor (beta chain) is a study of identical twins. The CDR3 consists of 14 residues. Trimming pared 1 base from V and 7 bases from J, leaving 14 bases between. The V gene's germline CDR1 is KGHSH and CDR2 LQKENI. About this clonotype itself: Its antigen is not identified.

General study points: Among monozygotic twins, out-of-frame TCR alpha sharing exceeded what models predicted.

A universal primer site was created by template switching, with the cDNA bearing unique molecular identifiers. MiXCR, run by TCRdb on the 5' RACE reads, gives a single entry per CDR3 protein. This sample has 700,000 to 950,000 distinct CDR3 sequences, with about 12% found just once. These data are also associated with another study on yellow fever vaccine responses in identical twins. That work contributes: Convergence reportedly seemed to mark part of the twins' vaccine T cell response, with personalization marking the rest.

The sequence derives from a woman between 18 and 29 years old in good health. The rearrangement links TRBV18 to TRBJ2-7; the D gene is possibly TRBD2 (5 bases). Sequenced input: PBMCs. The CDR3: CASSPQDLGREQYF. CDR3 in DNA: TGTGCCAGCTCACCACAGGACCTAGGGAGAGAGCAGTACTTC.